This entry lists 29 T cell receptor beta chains sequenced from one sample in a study of T cell clonotyping in hematopoietic cell transplantation. Assay: immunoSEQ multiplex PCR; the TCRdb copy retains only in-frame clones and omits some. This sample carries about 11,000 clones, approximately 49% of them seen once, and the ten largest clones take around 8.5%. The source material was PBMCs, sampled 30 days after allogeneic stem cell transplant. These receptors came from a male patient aged 45-60 years who had an allogeneic stem cell transplant from an unrelated donor, so the T cells may come from the graft donor. Some clones in this sample may be carry-over from other donors' samples.

The chain couples TRBV7-9 to TRBJ1-5; a weak D match, TRBD1 (5 bases). Germline V gives CDR1 SEHNR, CDR2 FQNEAQ (reference sequence). The CDR3 runs 12 residues. Trimming cost V 5 bases and J 6 bases, with 8 bases left between them. CDR3 residues: CASSTGGQPQHF. The CDR3 DNA is TGTGCCAGCAGCACCGGGGGTCAGCCCCAGCATTTT.

The sample holds a few counts of this clone. CDR3 sequence: CASSFDISETQYF. CDR3 bases: TGCGCCAGCAGCTTCGACATATCAGAGACCCAGTACTTC. The V call is TRBV5-1, the J call TRBJ2-5; D remains unclear. The V end lost 2 bases, the J end lost 4 bases, and 9 bases lay between the germline ends. The CDR3 length is 13 residues. In germline, CDR1 is SGHRS, CDR2 YFSETQ.

Relative to its sample, this clone is medium-sized. This rearrangement joins TRBV25-1 to TRBJ1-1; 8 bases match TRBD1. Germline loops: CDR1 MGHDK, CDR2 SYGVNS. The CDR3 is made up of 13 amino acids. V trimming: 6 bases; J trimming: 7 bases; junction bases outside the gene matches: 7. The CDR3 loop reads CASRDPQGVEAFF. The CDR3 DNA follows: TGTGCCAGCAGAGATCCACAGGGGGTTGAAGCTTTCTTT.

The V gene is TRBV7-2, the J gene TRBJ1-2; D gene uncertain. The CDR3 has 12 amino acids. Between the trimmed V and J ends, which lost 1 base and 6 bases, there was a span of 6 bases. Germline assignment: CDR1 SGHTA and CDR2 FQGNSA. The CDR3 DNA follows: TGTGCCAGCAGCTTAGATGCCCATGGCTACACCTTC. It encodes CASSLDAHGYTF.

This chain links TRBV4-1 with TRBJ1-3, with a possible D match to TRBD1 (5 bases). The V end lost 2 bases, the J end lost 0 bases, and 8 bases lay between the germline ends. Germline CDR1 MGHRA, CDR2 YSYEKL. The CDR3 consists of 15 residues. CDR3 DNA: TGCGCCAGCAGCCAATCTAGGGGCTCTGGAAACACCATATATTTT. This sequence encodes CASSQSRGSGNTIYF.

The chain combines TRBV28 with TRBJ1-5; 9 nucleotides match TRBD1. The CDR3 has 13 amino acids. Germline lookup yields CDR1 MDHEN and CDR2 SYDVKM. The junction had 6 bases not matched to a gene; V was cut back by 6 bases and J by 9 bases. The CDR3 sequence: CASRGQGERPQHF. The CDR3 bases are TGTGCCAGCAGGGGACAGGGCGAGAGGCCCCAGCATTTT.

The V and J genes are TRBV7-2 and TRBJ1-5; D gene unclear. The germline gives CDR1 SGHTA, CDR2 FQGNSA. V gave up 3 bases and J gave up 5 bases, with 14 bases separating them. There are 15 residues in the CDR3. The CDR3 region is CASSLNLAWDQPQHF. The CDR3 region has the DNA TGTGCCAGCAGCTTGAATCTAGCTTGGGATCAGCCCCAGCATTTT.

J is TRBJ1-2 and V is TRBV19; D unresolved. The CDR3 consists of 10 residues. Looked up from germline, CDR1 is LNHDA and CDR2 is SQIVND (reference sequence). V shed 5 bases and J shed 5 bases, with 3 bases lying between them. The CDR3 here is CASSQYGYTF. The CDR3 bases are TGTGCCAGTAGTCAGTATGGCTACACCTTC.

The chain has TRBV19 and TRBJ1-1, with no clear D. V gave up 3 bases and J gave up 0 bases, with 5 bases separating them. This CDR3 has 13 amino acids. CDR1 is LNHDA, CDR2 SQIVND, per germline (reference sequence). The CDR3 sequence: CASSMGLNTEAFF. CDR3 in DNA: TGTGCCAGTAGTATGGGTCTGAACACTGAAGCTTTCTTT.

The chain recombines TRBV30 with TRBJ2-7; possibly TRBD2 for D (6 bases). Germline values: CDR1 GTSNPN, CDR2 SVGIG (reference sequence). V lost 3 bases to trimming and J lost 0 bases, with 15 bases between them. The CDR3 spans 15 residues. CDR3 bases: TGTGCCTGGAGCCGGGGCGGGGTAAGCTCCTACGAGCAGTACTTC. Its translation is CAWSRGGVSSYEQYF.

This clone appeared a few times. In the same sample, other DNA sequences code for this CDR3. The chain couples TRBV15 to TRBJ2-7; the match to TRBD1 covers 8 bases. Germline trimming cut 1 base from V and 7 bases from J; bases unmatched to any gene: 6. The CDR3 runs 14 residues. The germline CDR1 and CDR2 sequences are LNHNV and YYDKDF (reference sequence). CDR3: CATSRGQGAREQYF. The DNA of the CDR3 is TGTGCCACCAGCAGAGGTCAGGGGGCTAGAGAGCAGTACTTC.

The V gene is TRBV7-9, the J gene TRBJ1-2; D may be TRBD1 (5 bases). Trimming cost V 6 bases and J 6 bases, with 8 bases left between them. The CDR3 extends over 11 amino acids. Germline V gene lookup returns CDR1 SEHNR and CDR2 FQNEAQ (reference sequence). CDR3: CASSWDDGYTF. The DNA of the CDR3 is TGTGCCAGCAGTTGGGACGATGGCTACACCTTC.

The chain links TRBV13 to TRBJ1-2, with D hard to call. The ends were cut back, 2 bases at V and 3 bases at J, with 10 bases in the middle. The germline CDR1 and CDR2 sequences are PRHDT and FYEKMQ (reference sequence). CDR3 length: 14 residues. CDR3: CASSLPEEDYGYTF. The CDR3 DNA reads TGTGCCAGCAGCTTACCGGAGGAGGACTATGGCTACACCTTC.

The gene calls are TRBV6-1 and TRBJ1-2, with D unresolved. The CDR3 is 12 residues long. CDR1 MNHNS and CDR2 SASEGT come from the germline V gene. V dropped 2 bases and J dropped 4 bases, with 5 bases sitting between them. The CDR3 sequence is CASSEQFYGYTF. CDR3 nucleotides: TGTGCCAGCAGTGAACAGTTCTATGGCTACACCTTC.

This clone was counted a few times. The chain joins TRBV29-1 to TRBJ2-5; possible D gene TRBD1, 6 bases. V shed 6 bases and J shed 1 base, with 12 bases lying between them. This CDR3 is 13 amino acids long. The germline V gene has CDR1 SQVTM and CDR2 ANQGSEA. The CDR3 DNA reads TGCAGCGTCAGGGGAGTCCTCCAAGAGACCCAGTACTTC. Amino acid sequence: CSVRGVLQETQYF. Full variable domain (missing parts from reference TRBV29-1 and TRBJ2-5): SAVISQKPSRDICQRGTSLTIQCQVDSQVTMMFWYRQQPGQSLTLIATANQGSEATYESGFVIDKFPISRPNLTFSTLTVSNMSPEDSSIYLCSVRGVLQETQYFGPGTRLLVL.

This clone was detected once. The V call is TRBV4-2, the J call TRBJ2-7; D is perhaps TRBD1 or TRBD2 (5 bases each). This CDR3 has 16 residues. Trimming took off 0 bases at V and 7 bases at J, with 19 bases between the two ends. Germline V lookup: CDR1 LGHNA, CDR2 YNFKEQ. The CDR3 loop is CASSQDLGELRGEQYF. CDR3 nucleotides: TGTGCCAGCAGCCAAGATTTAGGGGAATTGAGAGGGGAGCAGTACTTC.

The chain recombines TRBV5-6 with TRBJ2-1, with a weak D call TRBD2 (6 bases). CDR1 is SGHDT and CDR2 is YYEEEE in the germline V gene. Trimming cost V 2 bases and J 4 bases, with 13 bases left between them. There are 15 residues in the CDR3. CDR3 sequence reads: CASSFPSGSYNEQFF. CDR3 coding DNA: TGTGCCAGCAGCTTTCCCAGCGGGTCTTACAATGAGCAGTTCTTC.

There are a few counts of this clone. This chain connects TRBV5-1 to TRBJ2-2; 7 nucleotides line up with TRBD1. Germline V gene sequence: CDR1 SGHRS, CDR2 YFSETQ. There are 16 residues in the CDR3. The V segment lost 2 bases and the J segment 3 bases; nucleotides outside the gene matches: 7. CDR3 sequence (DNA): TGCGCCAGCAGCTTTGATGTCAGGGGGTACACCGGGGAGCTGTTTTTT. It is translated as CASSFDVRGYTGELFF.

V usage is TRBV30 and J usage is TRBJ2-1; a weak D match, TRBD2 (6 bases). This CDR3 region has 15 residues. Germline CDR1 is GTSNPN and CDR2 is SVGIG (reference sequence). V was shortened by 3 bases and J by 0 bases, with 12 bases between the two germline ends. The CDR3 coding sequence is TGTGCCTGGAGCGTAGGGACTTCCTCCTACAATGAGCAGTTCTTC. Translated: CAWSVGTSSYNEQFF.

The rearrangement joins TRBV7-9 to TRBJ1-6, with 7 bases matching TRBD1. The ends lost 3 bases at V and 7 bases at J; junction bases unmatched: 9. Germline-derived CDR1 and CDR2 are SEHNR and FQNEAQ (reference sequence). CDR3 length equals 16 residues. CDR3 protein: CASSFYGQGDNSPLHF. CDR3 DNA sequence: TGTGCCAGCAGCTTTTATGGCCAGGGGGACAATTCACCCCTCCACTTT.

This chain uses TRBV30 with TRBJ2-2; D is uncertain. Per germline, CDR1 GTSNPN and CDR2 SVGIG (reference sequence). V was cut by 5 bases and J by 6 bases, with 10 bases left in between. The CDR3 covers 12 residues. This CDR3 is CAWQRLAGELFF. DNA for the CDR3: TGTGCCTGGCAAAGGCTAGCCGGGGAGCTGTTTTTT. Full variable domain (missing parts from reference TRBV30 and TRBJ2-2): SQTIHQWPATLVQPVGSPLSLECTVEGTSNPNLYWYRQAAGRGLQLLFYSVGIGQISSEVPQNLSASRPQDRQFILSSKKLLLSDSGFYLCAWQRLAGELFFGEGSRLTVL.

This clone was counted a few times. The chain links TRBV30 to TRBJ1-6; TRBD1 is a possible D gene (6 bases). The V gene's germline CDR1 is GTSNPN and CDR2 SVGIG (reference sequence). The V end was cut by 3 bases, the J end by 5 bases, with 8 bases between. This CDR3 is built from 13 residues. CDR3 DNA: TGTGCCTGGAGAACAGGGAATAATTCACCCCTCCACTTT. Its translation: CAWRTGNNSPLHF. Supplemented by reference TRBV30 and TRBJ1-6, the full variable domain reads SQTIHQWPATLVQPVGSPLSLECTVEGTSNPNLYWYRQAAGRGLQLLFYSVGIGQISSEVPQNLSASRPQDRQFILSSKKLLLSDSGFYLCAWRTGNNSPLHFGNGTRLTVT.

The chain links TRBV9 to TRBJ1-5; TRBD1 aligns across 9 bases. The V gene end was trimmed by 4 bases and the J gene end by 6 bases; junction bases not matched to a gene: 8. The CDR3 has 15 residues. CDR1 and CDR2 (germline): SGDLS, YYNGEE. The DNA for the CDR3 is TGTGCCAGCAGCTTGGGACAGGGCGGCGCTCAGCCCCAGCATTTT. Its protein product is CASSLGQGGAQPQHF.

The rearrangement joins TRBV7-8 to TRBJ2-1; D not certain. This CDR3 has 14 residues. V dropped 0 bases and J dropped 4 bases, with 7 bases sitting between them. From germline, CDR1 is SGHVS and CDR2 FQNEAQ. CDR3 loop: CASSLAGSYNEQFF. CDR3 in DNA: TGTGCCAGCAGCTTAGCAGGCTCGTACAATGAGCAGTTCTTC. The entire variable domain, with the rest obtained from reference TRBV7-8 and TRBJ2-1, is as follows: GAGVSQSPRYKVAKRGQDVALRCDPISGHVSLFWYQQALGQGPEFLTYFQNEAQLDKSGLPSDRFFAERPEGSVSTLKIQRTQQEDSAVYLCASSLAGSYNEQFFGPGTRLTVL.

This clone has a handful of counts. This chain joins TRBV9 and TRBJ2-5; perhaps TRBD1 as D (6 bases). Germline V gene sequence: CDR1 SGDLS, CDR2 YYNGEE. The CDR3 totals 15 residues. Trimming took off 3 bases at V and 1 base at J, with 13 bases between the two ends. Written as DNA, the CDR3 is TGTGCCAGCAGCGAGCCAGGGACACCCCAAGAGACCCAGTACTTC. Protein sequence: CASSEPGTPQETQYF.

This clone was picked up a small number of times. V is TRBV25-1 and J is TRBJ2-5; unclear D gene. Trimming removed 6 bases from V and 13 bases from J, with 18 bases in between. CDR1 is MGHDK and CDR2 is SYGVNS in the germline V gene. The CDR3 spans 12 residues. In nucleotides, the CDR3 is TGTGCCAGCAGCCCTGAAGGCGGCCGTCCGTACTTC. Its protein is CASSPEGGRPYF.

This chain joins TRBV6-5 and TRBJ1-5; 8 bases match TRBD1. Unmatched junction bases numbered 5, after V lost 5 bases and J lost 5 bases. Germline V lookup: CDR1 MNHEY, CDR2 SVGAGI. The CDR3 totals 14 residues. CDR3 loop: CASSRQGWDQPQHF. CDR3 nucleotides: TGTGCCAGCAGTCGACAGGGGTGGGATCAGCCCCAGCATTTT.

V and J are TRBV30 and TRBJ1-2; 9 bases are a match to TRBD1. CDR3 length equals 14 residues. Germline loops: CDR1 GTSNPN, CDR2 SVGIG (reference sequence). V trimming: 4 bases; J trimming: 2 bases; junction bases outside the gene matches: 5. The CDR3 is CAWTTQGANYGYTF. DNA of the CDR3: TGTGCCTGGACCACACAGGGGGCAAACTATGGCTACACCTTC. Complete variable domain (other parts from reference TRBV30 and TRBJ1-2): SQTIHQWPATLVQPVGSPLSLECTVEGTSNPNLYWYRQAAGRGLQLLFYSVGIGQISSEVPQNLSASRPQDRQFILSSKKLLLSDSGFYLCAWTTQGANYGYTFGSGTRLTVV.

In its sample, this clone was seen a few times. The chain carries TRBV29-1 and TRBJ2-5; perhaps TRBD2 as D (5 bases). The CDR3 is made up of 16 amino acids. CDR1 is SQVTM and CDR2 is ANQGSEA in the germline V gene. Trimming cost V 0 bases and J 2 bases, with 16 bases left between them. CDR3 amino acids: CSVEDLEEKDQETQYF. As DNA, the CDR3 is TGCAGCGTTGAAGATCTGGAGGAGAAGGATCAAGAGACCCAGTACTTC.